This record concerns one TCR beta chain sequence. Its antigen is not known. CDR1 and CDR2 from the germline V gene are MNHNS and SASEGT. CDR3 size: 13 residues. The V gene lost 6 bases and the J gene lost 6 bases, with 12 bases spanning the gap. Only United States sites treated participants with HIV. The record originates from a study of long-term antiretroviral therapy in people with HIV. General study results and limits: Diversity went up after ART and still fell short of transplant donor controls. In HIV, the repertoires covered a tighter span of CDR3 lengths than in controls. Specimen acquisition occurred between the mid-2000s and the late 2010s, potentially under older ART regimens.

Sequencing relied on immunoSEQ assay v3.0, run at survey level. Here immunoSEQ multiplex PCR was the method, and the copy in TCRdb shows in-frame clones only, minus some. The sample lists about 11,000 clones, around three quarters occurring once. Material: unsorted PBMCs, obtained at the start of antiretroviral therapy, before treatment. The sequence derives from a man aged 25 to 40 with HIV. The chain has TRBV6-1 and TRBJ1-5, with a weak D call TRBD1 (5 bases). DNA for the CDR3: TGTGCCAGCAGCACGACTGGGGGTCAGCCCCAGCATTTT. Translating gives CASSTTGGQPQHF.